Shown below are 14 T cell receptor beta chains from a single sample sequenced in a study of blood T cell repertoires in COVID-19. Clones were read by immunoSEQ multiplex PCR, and TCRdb kept only the in-frame ones, dropping some. In the table there are under 250,000 clones, about 80% of which are singletons. Material: peripheral blood. These receptors all come from a man aged 45-65 years with active or convalescent COVID-19.

This sequence joins TRBV30 and TRBJ2-7, with no clear D. Trimming stripped 1 base from V and 4 bases from J, with 8 bases between. Germline V gives CDR1 GTSNPN, CDR2 SVGIG (reference sequence). This CDR3 has 12 residues. DNA of the CDR3: TGTGCCTGGAGTGCCCCAATGTACGAGCAGTACTTC. This codes for CAWSAPMYEQYF.

This chain connects TRBV3-1 (or the pseudogene TRBV3-2) to TRBJ2-5, with 10 bases matching TRBD2. The germline V gene has CDR1 LGHDT and CDR2 YNNKEL (reference sequence). The CDR3 runs to 17 residues. J lost 3 bases, V lost 1 base, and 8 bases had no gene match. The CDR3 reads CASSQGGLAGAKETQYF. The CDR3 nucleotides read TGTGCCAGCAGCCAAGGGGGGCTAGCGGGGGCGAAAGAGACCCAGTACTTC.

A few counts support this clone. This sequence joins TRBV19 and TRBJ1-5, with 7 nucleotides matching TRBD1. CDR1 is LNHDA, CDR2 SQIVND, per germline (reference sequence). CDR3 length equals 15 residues. Unmatched junction bases numbered 8, after V lost 9 bases and J lost 0 bases. CDR3 protein: CASRDSAYSNQPQHF. CDR3 DNA: TGTGCCAGCCGGGACAGCGCTTATAGCAATCAGCCCCAGCATTTT.

The chain couples TRBV6-2 or TRBV6-3 to TRBJ2-7, with TRBD2 matching 12 bases. Losses at the gene ends were 5 bases for V and 3 bases for J; bases not matched to a gene: 5. Germline V gene data show CDR1 as MNHEY and CDR2 as SVGEGT. This CDR3 contains 15 residues. CDR3 nucleotides: TGTGCCAGCAGTCCACGGACTAGCGGGGTCTACGAGCAGTACTTC. Protein: CASSPRTSGVYEQYF.

The chain recombines TRBV6-1 with TRBJ2-4; 7 nucleotides line up with TRBD2. The CDR3 totals 13 residues. With 3 bases clipped from V and 7 bases from J, the junction kept 3 bases outside the gene matches. Germline V gives CDR1 MNHNS, CDR2 SASEGT. This CDR3 reads CASSEGRGNIQYF. The CDR3 DNA sequence: TGTGCCAGCAGTGAGGGGAGGGGTAACATTCAGTACTTC.

CDR3 DNA sequence: TGTGCCAGCAGCTTGATGCAGGGGAACTATGGCTACACCTTC. Encoded protein: CASSLMQGNYGYTF. This chain links TRBV5-5 with TRBJ1-2; TRBD1 might be the D (6 bases). The V gene's germline CDR1 is SGHKS and CDR2 YYEKEE (reference sequence). V gave up 1 base and J gave up 2 bases, with 9 bases separating them. The CDR3 runs 14 residues.

This clone was recorded only once. V and J are TRBV5-1 and TRBJ2-3; D is unresolved. The CDR3 has 12 amino acids. Germline loops: CDR1 SGHRS, CDR2 YFSETQ. V gave up 3 bases and J gave up 6 bases, with 8 bases separating them. The DNA of the CDR3 is TGCGCCAGCAGCTCAACTACGGATACGCAGTATTTT. Amino acids: CASSSTTDTQYF.

V usage is TRBV6-5 and J usage is TRBJ1-6; no clear D gene. The V end was cut by 2 bases, the J end by 6 bases, with 8 bases between. Germline V lookup: CDR1 MNHEY, CDR2 SVGAGI. This CDR3 is built from 14 residues. The CDR3 sequence: CASSYPGRNSPLHF. DNA of the CDR3: TGTGCCAGCAGTTACCCGGGTCGTAATTCACCCCTCCACTTT.

The genes are TRBV5-4 and TRBJ2-7; TRBD1 agrees at 10 bases. Germline assignment: CDR1 SGHNT and CDR2 YYREEE (reference sequence). Trimming took 4 bases from V and 4 from J; bases not matched to a gene: 5. The CDR3 spans 14 residues. CDR3 sequence (DNA): TGTGCCAGCAGCGTCGACAGGGGGCGGTACGAGCAGTACTTC. As protein: CASSVDRGRYEQYF. Full variable domain (rest looked up from reference TRBV5-4 and TRBJ2-7): ETGVTQSPTHLIKTRGQQVTLRCSSQSGHNTVSWYQQALGQGPQFIFQYYREEENGRGNFPPRFSGLQFPNYSSELNVNALELDDSALYLCASSVDRGRYEQYFGPGTRLTVT.

The chain employs TRBV25-1 and TRBJ1-1; D remains unclear. V was shortened by 6 bases and J by 4 bases, with 12 bases between the two germline ends. Germline V gene data show CDR1 as MGHDK and CDR2 as SYGVNS. This CDR3 is built from 13 residues. CDR3 in amino acids: CASSEWTGTEAFF. Here the CDR3 DNA reads TGTGCCAGCAGCGAGTGGACTGGCACTGAAGCTTTCTTT.

The V gene is TRBV21-1, the J gene TRBJ1-2. TRBV21-1 is annotated as a pseudogene. The CDR3 sequence is 15 residues long. The CDR3 region has the DNA TGTGCCAGCAGCAAAGTAGGTCGGGTTGGGTATGGCTACACCTTC. This translates into CASSKVGRVGYGYTF.

This clone appeared a few times. CDR3: CASSIWAGSGANVLTF. CDR3 bases: TGTGCCAGCAGCATTTGGGCGGGCTCTGGGGCCAACGTCCTGACTTTC. The chain combines TRBV3-1 (or the pseudogene TRBV3-2) with TRBJ2-6; possible D gene TRBD2, 5 bases. Trimming cost V 5 bases and J 0 bases, with 11 bases left between them. Germline lookup yields CDR1 LGHDT and CDR2 YNNKEL (reference sequence). This CDR3 is built from 16 residues.

The rearrangement joins TRBV4-3 to TRBJ2-2, with TRBD2 matching over 13 bases. Looked up from germline, CDR1 is LGHNA and CDR2 is YSLEER. The CDR3 runs 16 residues. V shed 3 bases and J 6 bases; nucleotides not matched to a gene: 4. In DNA, the CDR3 is TGCGCCAGCAGCCATGTTACTAGCGGGGGGGCCGGGGAGCTGTTTTTT. Its translation is CASSHVTSGGAGELFF.

The CDR3: CASSLTGGASSYNEQFF. In DNA, the CDR3 is TGTGCCAGCAGCCTCACTGGGGGGGCGAGCTCCTACAATGAGCAGTTCTTC. The rearrangement uses TRBV2 and TRBJ2-1, with D possibly being TRBD2 (7 bases). This CDR3 spans 17 amino acids. The V gene lost 6 bases and the J gene lost 0 bases, with 18 bases spanning the gap. The germline V gene encodes CDR1 SNHLY and CDR2 FYNNEI. The full variable domain, with the rest looked up from reference TRBV2 and TRBJ2-1, is EPEVTQTPSHQVTQMGQEVILRCVPISNHLYFYWYRQILGQKVEFLVSFYNNEISEKSEIFDDQFSVERPDGSNFTLKIRSTKLEDSAMYFCASSLTGGASSYNEQFFGPGTRLTVL.